The entry below gives a single T cell receptor beta chain sequence along with its context. Its target is unknown. The record originates from a study of cytomegalovirus exposure and HLA in healthy donors. Study at large: Earlier, 90 million to 140 million unique TCR beta sequences were recovered from roughly 170 million T cells by an analysis.

There were likely unrecorded immune exposures, though donors were nominally healthy when sampled. The CDR3 runs to 14 residues. The V end was cut by 4 bases, the J end by 5 bases, with 13 bases between. From germline, CDR1 is SGDLS and CDR2 YYNGEE. It was with 60 Vbeta and 13 Jbeta primers that the PCR ran. Repertoires were generated with immunoSEQ multiplex PCR, while TCRdb's copy carries only in-frame clones and drops some. The sample records 120,000 to 150,000 clones, about 74% being singletons. Whole-study findings and limits: The authors assumed roughly uniform sequencing depth across donors for presence/absence analyses.

The sequence was obtained from a woman aged 45-65 years in good health and CMV-seronegative. What was sequenced was PBMCs. The rearrangement uses TRBV9 and TRBJ2-1; D possibly corresponds to TRBD1 (5 bases). The DNA of the CDR3 is TGTGCCAGCAGCCTACAGGTGTTCGACAATGAGCAGTTCTTC. Amino acids: CASSLQVFDNEQFF.